This TCR beta chain was retrieved from a study of beta chain features in type 1 diabetes. Study conclusions and caveats: For Type 1 diabetes patients, all four CD4+ subsets carried TCRB CDR3s that were moderately but significantly shorter. When VDJ junctions were examined, type 1 diabetes patients showed fewer insertions and more deletions.

Concerning this clone itself: What it binds is unknown.

Germline-derived CDR1 and CDR2 are SQVTM and ANQGSEA. The V gene end was trimmed by 3 bases and the J gene end by 5 bases; junction bases not matched to a gene: 4. The CDR3 contains 12 residues. One heparinised draw of blood, averaging around 120 mL, came from each donor. CD45RO/CCR7/CD25/CD127/CD95/CD27 sorting isolated CD4+ naive, central memory, regulatory and stem cell-like memory cells. Since all of the isolated RNA was reverse transcribed, expressed TCRB transcripts were what got sequenced. Some clones are missing from TCRdb's copy, which holds only in-frame ones; the method was immunoSEQ multiplex PCR. The top ten hold over 0.1% of the sample, which has 500,000 to 800,000 clones, roughly an eighth seen once.

V gene TRBV29-1 combines with J gene TRBJ2-7; 7 nucleotides align to TRBD1. This receptor was obtained from a man aged 30 to 39 with type 1 diabetes. The sequenced sample was naive CD4+ T cells from blood. The CDR3 sequence: CSVDDRDHEQYF. The CDR3 coding sequence is TGCAGCGTTGATGACAGGGACCACGAGCAGTACTTC.